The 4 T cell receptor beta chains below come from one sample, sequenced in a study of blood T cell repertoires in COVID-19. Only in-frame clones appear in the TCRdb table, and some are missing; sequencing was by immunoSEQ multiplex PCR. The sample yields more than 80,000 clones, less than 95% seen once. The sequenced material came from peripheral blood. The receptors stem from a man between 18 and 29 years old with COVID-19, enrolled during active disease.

In DNA form, the CDR3 reads TGTGCCAGCAGCAGAGAAGGGACAGTAACCTACGAGCAGTACTTC. Protein sequence: CASSREGTVTYEQYF. The chain joins TRBV9 to TRBJ2-7; TRBD1 matches 7 bases. The CDR3 is 15 residues long. V trimming: 4 bases; J trimming: 2 bases; junction bases outside the gene matches: 9. Germline V gives CDR1 SGDLS, CDR2 YYNGEE.

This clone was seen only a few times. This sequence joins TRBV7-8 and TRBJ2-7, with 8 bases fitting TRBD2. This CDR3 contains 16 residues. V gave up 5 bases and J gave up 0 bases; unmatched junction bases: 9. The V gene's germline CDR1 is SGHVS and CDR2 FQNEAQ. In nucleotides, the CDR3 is TGTGCCAGCAGCCGGAACAGAGCGGGAGCCTCCTACGAGCAGTACTTC. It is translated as CASSRNRAGASYEQYF.

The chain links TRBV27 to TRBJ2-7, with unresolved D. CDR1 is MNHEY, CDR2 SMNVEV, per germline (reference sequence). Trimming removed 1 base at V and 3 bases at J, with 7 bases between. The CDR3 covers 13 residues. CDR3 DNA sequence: TGTGCCAGCAGTTTATGGTCCGGCTACGAGCAGTACTTC. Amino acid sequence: CASSLWSGYEQYF.

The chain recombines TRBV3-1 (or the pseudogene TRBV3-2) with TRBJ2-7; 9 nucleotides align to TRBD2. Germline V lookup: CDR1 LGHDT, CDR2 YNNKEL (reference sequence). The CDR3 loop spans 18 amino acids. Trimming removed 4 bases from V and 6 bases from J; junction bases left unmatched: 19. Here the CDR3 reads CASSRGGSGSLKPFEQYF. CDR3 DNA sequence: TGTGCCAGCAGCCGGGGGGGTAGCGGGAGTTTAAAGCCCTTCGAGCAGTACTTC.